The TCR beta chain described here comes from a study of early T cells in non-severe SARS-CoV-2 infection. Study information: Chains were unpaired, as sequencing was done on bulk RNA from unsorted whole blood.

The TCR library protocol attached unique molecular identifiers to the individual cDNA molecules. Using its own MiXCR run on the 5' RACE reads, TCRdb lists one record per CDR3 protein. The sample holds some 40,000 distinct CDR3 sequences, about 12% seen once. This clonotype occurred a few times. V shed 3 bases and J shed 5 bases, with 12 bases lying between them. Germline V lookup: CDR1 SEHNR, CDR2 FQNEAQ (reference sequence). The CDR3 is 14 amino acids. This clonotype originated in an adult who was a healthcare worker with PCR-confirmed SARS-CoV-2 infection or an uninfected control (not recorded which). The V and J genes are TRBV7-9 and TRBJ2-3, with no clear D. The specimen was whole blood. CDR3 in amino acids: CASSLTRGGDTQYF. In nucleotides, the CDR3 is TGTGCCAGCAGCTTGACCCGCGGTGGAGATACGCAGTATTTT.